This T cell receptor (beta chain) is drawn from a study of tumor and adjacent non-tumor tissue in lung cancer. Overall study context: Around 4.4 million productive TCRbeta reads were obtained per sample on average.

Overall study findings and caveats: Tumor tissue had significantly higher TCR diversity than normal lung. Tumor repertoires had a smaller top 100 clone share than normal lung.

TCRbeta libraries were built with three rounds of nested PCR, modified from ARM-PCR. MiXCR, applied by TCRdb to the multiplex PCR reads, yields one record per CDR3 protein. The sample consists of fewer than 100,000 distinct CDR3 sequences, 72% of them appearing once. Germline CDR1 MDHEN, CDR2 SYDVKM. CDR3 length: 13 amino acids. About this clonotype: The antigen is unknown. At one end, the junction sequence differs from germline, possibly due to a read error.

RNA was extracted from bulk tissue without any cell sorting. The chain is built from TRBV28 and TRBJ1-2, with D possibly matching TRBD1 (5 bases). The sequence derives from a middle-aged woman with non-small cell lung cancer. Sequenced: lung tumor tissue. CDR3 nucleotide sequence: TGTGCCAGCAGTTTGGGGCAGTCTTATGTCTACACCTTC. This translates into CASSLGQSYVYTF.